The 6 T cell receptor beta chains below were found in one sample sequenced in a study of blood T cell repertoires in COVID-19. Sequencing used immunoSEQ multiplex PCR; TCRdb keeps in-frame clones, though not all of them. Seen here are more than 45,000 clones, about 90% observed once, and the top ten hold approximately 15%. The sequenced sample consisted of peripheral blood. The receptor set was obtained from a human donor with active COVID-19. The donor label of this sample is uncertain.

Here the CDR3 reads CASSLGSSYNSPLHF. As DNA, the CDR3 is TGTGCCAGCAGTTTAGGGAGCTCCTATAATTCACCCCTCCACTTT. V usage is TRBV6-5 and J usage is TRBJ1-6; unclear D gene. Germline V gene data show CDR1 as MNHEY and CDR2 as SVGAGI. The V end lost 4 bases, the J end lost 0 bases, and 7 bases lay between the germline ends. This CDR3 contains 15 residues.

V gene TRBV5-4 combines with J gene TRBJ2-1; D ambiguous. This CDR3 region has 15 residues. V lost 2 bases, J lost 0 bases, and 9 bases lay in between. Germline lookup yields CDR1 SGHNT and CDR2 YYREEE (reference sequence). The CDR3 spells CASSLEQSSYNEQFF. The DNA of the CDR3 is TGTGCCAGCAGCTTAGAACAGAGCTCCTACAATGAGCAGTTCTTC.

This sequence joins TRBV3-1 (or the pseudogene TRBV3-2) and TRBJ1-2; 7 nucleotides agree with TRBD1. The CDR3 spans 13 residues. The germline V gene encodes CDR1 LGHDT and CDR2 YNNKEL (reference sequence). V gave up 4 bases and J gave up 4 bases; unmatched junction bases: 3. CDR3 nucleotide sequence: TGTGCCAGCAGCCCAGGGACAGTCTATGGCTACACCTTC. Protein product: CASSPGTVYGYTF.

This clone occurred once. V and J are TRBV4-2 and TRBJ1-5; no firm D call. The CDR3 is 13 amino acids. Trimming removed 1 base from V and 7 bases from J, with 8 bases in between. Germline CDR1 and CDR2: LGHNA and YNFKEQ. This CDR3 reads CASSQVSGQPQHF. CDR3 DNA sequence: TGTGCCAGCAGCCAAGTTTCCGGGCAGCCCCAGCATTTT.

The CDR3 sequence is CASSHRDRYGYTF. In DNA form, the CDR3 reads TGTGCCAGCAGTCACAGGGATCGCTATGGCTACACCTTC. This rearrangement joins TRBV3-1 (or the pseudogene TRBV3-2) to TRBJ1-2, with D perhaps matching TRBD1 (6 bases). Trimming took 6 bases from V and 4 from J, leaving 12 bases between them. CDR1 LGHDT and CDR2 YNNKEL come from the germline V gene (reference sequence). This CDR3 comprises 13 residues.

This sequence joins TRBV28 and TRBJ2-7; 7 bases map to TRBD1. CDR3 size: 14 residues. After removal of 6 bases from V and 5 bases from J, the junction contained 10 bases not matched to a gene. Germline V lookup: CDR1 MDHEN, CDR2 SYDVKM. CDR3 region: CASSSVDREHEQYF. Written as DNA, the CDR3 is TGTGCCAGCAGCTCCGTAGACAGGGAACACGAGCAGTACTTC. Variable domain in full (rest from reference TRBV28 and TRBJ2-7): DVKVTQSSRYLVKRTGEKVFLECVQDMDHENMFWYRQDPGLGLRLIYFSYDVKMKEKGDIPEGYSVSREKKERFSLILESASTNQTSMYLCASSSVDREHEQYFGPGTRLTVT.